The 26 T cell receptor beta chains reported below all come from one sample, sequenced in a study of blood T cells in healthy people across ages. PCR was performed a second time for about 7 to 12 cycles using a sample-barcoded 5' primer and a J-beta primer mix. From the 5' RACE reads, TCRdb called clonotypes with MiXCR, one entry per CDR3 protein. The sample contains roughly 1 million distinct CDR3 sequences, around 27% of which appear only once. The same data also went into a second study, on T cells of mothers and their children.

Sample: blood. The source is a girl aged 2 to 10 in good health.

The genes are TRBV6-1 and TRBJ2-5; 9 bases line up with TRBD2. The J call may be mistaken, given a closer DNA end match to TRBJ2-7. CDR3 length: 16 residues. Looked up from germline, CDR1 is MNHNS and CDR2 is SASEGT. The CDR3 nucleotides are TGTGCCAGCAGTCTGGGGACTCTAGCGGGGACTAACGAGCAGTACTTC. Its translation: CASSLGTLAGTNEQYF.

This clonotype was counted a few times. The chain couples TRBV10-1 to TRBJ2-5; 7 positions match TRBD2. This CDR3 has 15 amino acids. CDR1 is WNHNN and CDR2 is SYGVQD in the germline V gene (reference sequence). With V trimmed by 0 bases and J by 4 bases, 5 bases remained unmatched. The CDR3 DNA follows: TGCGCCAGCAGTGAGTCGAGGGAGGGCATAGAGACCCAGTACTTC. This sequence encodes CASSESREGIETQYF.

The chain employs TRBV28 and TRBJ2-4; D not resolved. The germline V gene has CDR1 MDHEN and CDR2 SYDVKM. Trimming cost V 8 bases and J 1 base, with 9 bases left between them. The CDR3 totals 13 residues. CDR3 bases: TGTGCCAGCGGGGATGGGGCCAAAAACATTCAGTACTTC. Amino acids: CASGDGAKNIQYF.

There are a few counts of this clonotype. The J gene is TRBJ1-2, the V gene TRBV4-2, with D possibly matching TRBD1 (5 bases). V was shortened by 5 bases and J by 7 bases, with 11 bases between the two germline ends. The CDR3 extends over 12 amino acids. Germline V gene sequence: CDR1 LGHNA, CDR2 YNFKEQ. The CDR3: CASSYRDSGYTF. In DNA, the CDR3 is TGTGCCAGCAGCTACCGGGACTCTGGCTACACCTTC.

This clonotype has a handful of counts. The chain links TRBV5-6 to TRBJ1-1, with D maybe TRBD1 (6 bases). Germline loops: CDR1 SGHDT, CDR2 YYEEEE. CDR3 length equals 15 residues. V gave up 4 bases and J gave up 1 base, with 14 bases separating them. The CDR3 loop reads CASSLHRARNTEAFF. For the CDR3, the DNA is TGTGCCAGCAGCCTGCACAGGGCCCGGAACACTGAAGCTTTCTTT.

J is TRBJ2-4 and V is TRBV6-6; D unclear. CDR3 length: 12 residues. V lost 4 bases and J lost 6, with 7 bases in between. Per germline, CDR1 MNHNY and CDR2 SVGAGI (reference sequence). The CDR3 coding sequence is TGTGCCAGCAGTTTCGAAGGAAACATTCAGTACTTC. It is translated as CASSFEGNIQYF.

Note on this clonotype: An end of the junction differs from the germline gene, which may be a read error. The chain joins TRBV3-1 to TRBJ1-3, with 9 bases identical to TRBD1. The CDR3 is 17 residues long. Germline V gene lookup returns CDR1 LGHDT and CDR2 YNNKEL (reference sequence). The DNA for the CDR3 is TGTGCCAGCAGCCAAGAAGGCGGACAGGGGCCAGGAAACACCGTATATTTT. It codes for CASSQEGGQGPGNTVYF.

The rearrangement uses TRBV25-1 and TRBJ1-1; no definite D call. The V end was cut by 10 bases, the J end by 6 bases, with 21 bases between. Germline V gene data show CDR1 as MGHDK and CDR2 as SYGVNS. The length of the CDR3 is 14 residues. Here the CDR3 reads CATSRLTAGSEAFF. The CDR3 DNA reads TGTGCCACCAGCCGTCTGACGGCAGGTTCTGAAGCTTTCTTT.

The chain carries TRBV12-3 or TRBV12-4 and TRBJ1-1; maybe TRBD1 (5 bases). The CDR3 runs 14 residues. Trimming removed 5 bases at V and 1 base at J, with 11 bases between. The CDR3 spells CASSAGHSNTEAFF. CDR3 DNA: TGTGCCAGCAGTGCCGGACATTCGAACACTGAAGCTTTCTTT.

V gene TRBV3-1 combines with J gene TRBJ2-1; 7 bases fit TRBD1. Germline V gene data show CDR1 as LGHDT and CDR2 as YNNKEL (reference sequence). V gave up 6 bases and J gave up 0 bases; unmatched junction bases: 11. This CDR3 is built from 17 residues. The CDR3 sequence is CASSLRGGRSSYNEQFF. The CDR3 DNA reads as TGTGCCAGCAGTCTCAGAGGGGGCCGTAGCTCCTACAATGAGCAGTTCTTC.

This clonotype was seen at least ten times. V is TRBV3-1 and J is TRBJ2-7; D remains ambiguous. The CDR3 totals 13 residues. V gave up 3 bases and J gave up 4 bases, with 10 bases separating them. Germline assignment: CDR1 LGHDT and CDR2 YNNKEL (reference sequence). The chain's CDR3 is CASSHSDEYEQYF. The CDR3 nucleotides are TGTGCCAGCAGCCACTCGGACGAATACGAGCAGTACTTC.

The chain combines TRBV12-3 or TRBV12-4 with TRBJ2-5; TRBD1 aligns across 9 bases. The end of the DNA is better explained by TRBJ2-1, so the J call may be wrong. This CDR3 is 15 amino acids long. The CDR3 DNA reads as TGTGCCAGCAGACCGGGACAGGGCACCTACAATGAGCAGTTCTTC. This encodes CASRPGQGTYNEQFF.

This chain connects TRBV20-1 to TRBJ1-6, with TRBD1 as a possible D gene (6 bases). Germline-derived CDR1 and CDR2 are DFQATT and SNEGSKA (reference sequence). The CDR3 sequence is 14 residues long. Deletions cut 3 bases from V and 5 bases from J, with 11 bases between. CDR3 in amino acids: CSARAGADNSPLHF. The DNA for the CDR3 is TGCAGTGCTAGGGCGGGGGCGGATAATTCACCCCTCCACTTT.

This clonotype came up a few times. The chain uses TRBV20-1 and TRBJ2-7, with D possibly being TRBD2 (6 bases). Germline V lookup: CDR1 DFQATT, CDR2 SNEGSKA (reference sequence). This CDR3 is 12 amino acids long. The V gene lost 5 bases and the J gene lost 9 bases, with 17 bases spanning the gap. CDR3 coding DNA: TGCAGTGCTTCCCCTAGGGTGGAGGGGCAGTACTTC. Residues: CSASPRVEGQYF.

This clonotype was observed a single time. The V and J genes are TRBV4-2 and TRBJ2-7; 12 bases align to TRBD1. Germline V gene lookup returns CDR1 LGHNA and CDR2 YNFKEQ. The CDR3 has 16 residues. V dropped 4 bases and J dropped 5; count of bases not matched to a gene: 9. CDR3 nucleotide sequence: TGTGCCAGCAGCCCGGGGGACAGGGGGCCGATCAACGAGCAGTACTTC. Its translation: CASSPGDRGPINEQYF.

The chain combines TRBV28 with TRBJ2-7, with D tentatively TRBD1 (6 bases). The V gene's germline CDR1 is MDHEN and CDR2 SYDVKM. Between the trimmed V and J ends, which lost 5 bases and 3 bases, there was a span of 17 bases. CDR3 length: 15 amino acids. This CDR3 is CASSPQGRAGYEQYF. For the CDR3, the DNA is TGTGCCAGCAGTCCGCAGGGGCGGGCTGGCTACGAGCAGTACTTC. The full variable domain, its missing parts supplied by reference TRBV28 and TRBJ2-7, is DVKVTQSSRYLVKRTGEKVFLECVQDMDHENMFWYRQDPGLGLRLIYFSYDVKMKEKGDIPEGYSVSREKKERFSLILESASTNQTSMYLCASSPQGRAGYEQYFGPGTRLTVT.

The chain employs TRBV12-3 or TRBV12-4 and TRBJ2-1; D is unclear. The CDR3 is 14 residues long. V was trimmed by 4 bases and J by 4 bases, leaving 11 bases between them. The CDR3 DNA sequence: TGTGCCAGCAGTTACTTTGCATCGTACAATGAGCAGTTCTTC. Protein: CASSYFASYNEQFF.

The chain combines TRBV20-1 with TRBJ1-1; D unclear. Per germline, CDR1 DFQATT and CDR2 SNEGSKA (reference sequence). The CDR3 has 15 residues. V shed 2 bases and J shed 0 bases, with 13 bases lying between them. This chain's CDR3 is CSARSEEGMNTEAFF. CDR3 bases: TGCAGTGCTAGATCTGAAGAGGGCATGAACACTGAAGCTTTCTTT.

V and J are TRBV20-1 and TRBJ2-5, with no clear D. In germline, CDR1 is DFQATT, CDR2 SNEGSKA (reference sequence). The CDR3 sequence is 11 residues long. V was cut by 3 bases and J by 1 base, with 3 bases left in between. The DNA for the CDR3 is TGCAGTGCTAGTGCCCAAGAGACCCAGTACTTC. It codes for CSASAQETQYF.

The chain is built from TRBV20-1 and TRBJ2-4; weak D call: TRBD2 (6 bases). V was pared by 0 bases and J by 3 bases, with 15 bases between. CDR1 and CDR2 (germline): DFQATT, SNEGSKA (reference sequence). The CDR3 is 16 amino acids. CDR3 loop: CSARDADSGYKNIQYF. In DNA form, the CDR3 reads TGCAGTGCTAGAGACGCAGATAGCGGCTACAAAAACATTCAGTACTTC.

This rearrangement joins TRBV2 to TRBJ2-1, with 8 nucleotides matching TRBD2. The germline CDR1 and CDR2 sequences are SNHLY and FYNNEI. Trimming at V came to 3 bases and at J to 12 bases, leaving 10 bases not matched to a gene. This CDR3 has 14 amino acids. CDR3 DNA: TGTGCCAGCAGTGACGAGCGGGGGACCGGTCCGCAGTTCTTC. This gives the protein CASSDERGTGPQFF.

This clonotype came up a few times. The V gene is TRBV20-1, the J gene TRBJ2-2; 8 bases match TRBD1. J gave up 4 bases and V 0 bases, and 7 bases lay outside the gene matches. The CDR3 spans 16 residues. CDR1 DFQATT and CDR2 SNEGSKA come from the germline V gene (reference sequence). CDR3 sequence: CSARDVRQGLTGELFF. Here the CDR3 DNA reads TGCAGTGCTAGAGATGTCCGACAGGGGCTCACCGGGGAGCTGTTTTTT.

The CDR3 spells CAISDPQAVRYTGELFF. Here the CDR3 DNA reads TGTGCCATCAGTGACCCCCAGGCCGTGAGATACACCGGGGAGCTGTTTTTT. J is TRBJ2-2 and V is TRBV10-3; no firm D call. Trimming shortened V by 3 bases and J by 3 bases, and 17 bases separated the two germline ends. The CDR3 contains 17 residues. Germline V gene sequence: CDR1 ENHRY, CDR2 SYGVKD.

A few counts support this clonotype. In nucleotides, the CDR3 is TGTGCCAGCAGCGAGGGACAGGAGCAGTACTTC. It is translated as CASSEGQEQYF. V gene TRBV5-6 combines with J gene TRBJ2-7; TRBD1 matches 7 bases. CDR1 is SGHDT, CDR2 YYEEEE, per germline. The ends lost 4 bases at V and 7 bases at J; junction bases unmatched: 2. This CDR3 region has 11 residues.

The V and J genes are TRBV19 and TRBJ2-6; the D gene could be TRBD1 or TRBD2 (5 bases each). The ends were cut back, 8 bases at V and 4 bases at J, with 12 bases in the middle. Germline CDR1 reads LNHDA; CDR2 reads SQIVND (reference sequence). This CDR3 spans 14 amino acids. CDR3: CASFGTGGANVLTF. The CDR3 DNA follows: TGTGCCAGTTTTGGGACGGGAGGGGCCAACGTCCTGACTTTC.

This clonotype showed up just a few times. This rearrangement joins TRBV28 to TRBJ2-1; D not certain. Germline V CDR1 and CDR2: MDHEN, SYDVKM. With 9 bases removed from V and 0 bases from J, the gap between germline ends came to 12 bases. This CDR3 spans 14 amino acids. The CDR3 loop is CASKSVSSYNEQFF. For the CDR3, the DNA is TGTGCCAGTAAGTCGGTTAGCTCCTACAATGAGCAGTTCTTC.